These 3 T cell receptor beta chains came from one sample sequenced in a study of blood T cell repertoires in COVID-19 (TCRdb year 2020). Receptors were amplified or captured by the immunoSEQ multiplex PCR assay. The source is immuneACCESS, and TCRdb retained only in-frame sequences with V and J called. Part of the clones is not carried over; for the studies checked, unresolved V genes explain less than half of this, and the remainder is unexplained. In this sample the table shows more than 95,000 clones, roughly 90% of which occur a single time. About 8% of the sample is held by the ten biggest clonotypes. The sample was peripheral blood. Receptors were obtained from a man in his fifties with acute or convalescent COVID-19.

In its sample, this clone was seen once. The chain joins TRBV6-5 to TRBJ1-1; 7 bases are shared with TRBD1. This CDR3 is 14 amino acids long. CDR1 and CDR2 (germline): MNHEY, SVGAGI. With V trimmed by 4 bases and J by 2 bases, 4 bases remained unmatched. The CDR3 reads CASSLGQSNTEAFF. The CDR3 region has the DNA TGTGCCAGCAGTTTGGGACAGTCCAACACTGAAGCTTTCTTT.

This clone was counted between two and nine times. The rearrangement links TRBV6-6 to TRBJ1-4; D may be TRBD1 (6 bases). The CDR3 extends over 13 amino acids. The V gene's germline CDR1 is MNHNY and CDR2 SVGAGI (reference sequence). V was clipped by 8 bases and J by 7 bases, with 14 bases between them. The CDR3 is CASARGMGEKLFF. DNA of the CDR3: TGTGCCAGCGCGAGGGGGATGGGTGAAAAACTGTTTTTT.

The rearrangement uses TRBV19 and TRBJ2-7; possibly TRBD2 for D (6 bases). From germline, CDR1 is LNHDA and CDR2 SQIVND (reference sequence). CDR3 length: 14 amino acids. V gave up 3 bases and J gave up 2 bases, with 11 bases separating them. CDR3 residues: CASSMGGVTYEQYF. The CDR3 nucleotides read TGTGCCAGTAGTATGGGCGGGGTGACCTACGAGCAGTACTTC.